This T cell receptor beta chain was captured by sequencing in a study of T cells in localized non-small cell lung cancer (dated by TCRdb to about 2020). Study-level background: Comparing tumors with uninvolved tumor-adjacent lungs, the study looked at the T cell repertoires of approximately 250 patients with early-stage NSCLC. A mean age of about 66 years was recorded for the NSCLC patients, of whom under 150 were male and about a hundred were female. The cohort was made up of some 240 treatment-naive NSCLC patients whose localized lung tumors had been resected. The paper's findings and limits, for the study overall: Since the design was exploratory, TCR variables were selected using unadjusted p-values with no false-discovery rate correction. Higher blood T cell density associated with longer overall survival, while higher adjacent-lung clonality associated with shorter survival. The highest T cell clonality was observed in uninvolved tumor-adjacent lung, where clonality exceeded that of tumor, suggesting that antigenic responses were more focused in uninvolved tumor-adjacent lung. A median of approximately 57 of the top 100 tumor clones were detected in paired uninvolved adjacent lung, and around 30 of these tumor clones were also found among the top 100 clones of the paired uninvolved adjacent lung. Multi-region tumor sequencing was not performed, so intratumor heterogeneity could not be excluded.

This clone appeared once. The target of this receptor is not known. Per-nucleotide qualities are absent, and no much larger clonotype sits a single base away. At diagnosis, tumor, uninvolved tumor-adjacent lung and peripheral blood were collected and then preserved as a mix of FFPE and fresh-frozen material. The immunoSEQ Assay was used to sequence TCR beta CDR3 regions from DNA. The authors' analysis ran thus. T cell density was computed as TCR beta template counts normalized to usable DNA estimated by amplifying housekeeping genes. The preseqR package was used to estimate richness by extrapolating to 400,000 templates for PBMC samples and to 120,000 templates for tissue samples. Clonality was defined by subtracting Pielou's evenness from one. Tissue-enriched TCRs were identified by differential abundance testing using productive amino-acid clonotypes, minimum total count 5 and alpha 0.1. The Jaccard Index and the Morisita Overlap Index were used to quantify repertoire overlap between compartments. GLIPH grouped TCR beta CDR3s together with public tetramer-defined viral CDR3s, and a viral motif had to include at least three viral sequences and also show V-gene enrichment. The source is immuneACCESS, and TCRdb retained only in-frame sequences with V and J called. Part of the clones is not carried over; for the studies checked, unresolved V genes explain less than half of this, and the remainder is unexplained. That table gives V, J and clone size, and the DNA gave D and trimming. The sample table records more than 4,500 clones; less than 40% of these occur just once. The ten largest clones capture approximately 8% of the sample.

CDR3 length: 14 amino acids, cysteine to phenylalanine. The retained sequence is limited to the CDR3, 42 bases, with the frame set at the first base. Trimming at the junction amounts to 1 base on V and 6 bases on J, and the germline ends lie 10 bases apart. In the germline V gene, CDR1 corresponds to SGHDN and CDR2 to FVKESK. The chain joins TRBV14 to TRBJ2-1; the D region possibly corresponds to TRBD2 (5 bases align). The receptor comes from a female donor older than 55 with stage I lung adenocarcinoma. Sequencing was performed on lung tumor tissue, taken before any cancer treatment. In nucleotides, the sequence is TGTGCCAGCAGCCAAGTGTGGGCGGGCAATGAGCAGTTCTTC. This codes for CASSQVWAGNEQFF.